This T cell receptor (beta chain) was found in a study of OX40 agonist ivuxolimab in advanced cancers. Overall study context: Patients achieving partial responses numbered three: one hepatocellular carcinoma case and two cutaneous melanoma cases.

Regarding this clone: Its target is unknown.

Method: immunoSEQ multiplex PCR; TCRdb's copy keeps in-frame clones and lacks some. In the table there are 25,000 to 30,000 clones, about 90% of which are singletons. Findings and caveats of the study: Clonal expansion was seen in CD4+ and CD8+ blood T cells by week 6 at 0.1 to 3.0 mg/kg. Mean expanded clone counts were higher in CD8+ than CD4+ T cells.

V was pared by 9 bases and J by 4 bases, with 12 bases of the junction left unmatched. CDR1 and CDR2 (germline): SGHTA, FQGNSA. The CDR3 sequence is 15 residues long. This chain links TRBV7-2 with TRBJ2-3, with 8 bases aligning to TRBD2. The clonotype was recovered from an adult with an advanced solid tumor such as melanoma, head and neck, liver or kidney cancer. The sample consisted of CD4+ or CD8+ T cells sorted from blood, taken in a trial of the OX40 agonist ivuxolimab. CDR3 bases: TGTGCCAGTGCTGATAGCGGGGCGCGTCCAGATACGCAGTATTTT. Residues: CASADSGARPDTQYF.